In this sample, the clone carrying this T cell receptor (beta chain) turned up a few times. Antigen unknown. The data were obtained in a study of neurological immune-mediated disorders. Findings of the study overall: None of the features examined (clinical or MRI) was associated with the multiple sclerosis repertoire cluster.

Germline V gene data show CDR1 as LGHDT and CDR2 as YNNKEL (reference sequence). The CDR3 extends over 13 amino acids. V was clipped by 3 bases and J by 10 bases, with 12 bases between them. TCRdb called the 5' RACE reads again in MiXCR, with one record for every CDR3 protein. This sample carries approximately 66,000 distinct CDR3 sequences, under 5% of them seen once, and the ten largest clones take 6.9%. This receptor was taken from a man between 25 and 39 years old with multiple sclerosis. The sample taken for sequencing was PBMCs. This chain connects TRBV3-1 to TRBJ1-4; D possibly corresponds to TRBD1 (5 bases). This CDR3 reads CASSHQGLGKLFF. CDR3 bases: TGTGCCAGCAGCCACCAGGGTTTGGGAAAACTGTTTTTT.